The clone carrying this T cell receptor (beta chain) was seen only once. Per the original data handling: How many nucleated cells were present was estimated from reference gene primer amplification. Produced via immunoSEQ multiplex PCR; TCRdb's table is partial and in-frame only. For V, J and clone size, that table is used; D and trimming come from the DNA. The table records about 150,000 clones, approximately 80% of them present only once. The V gene's germline CDR1 is SGHNT and CDR2 YENEEA. V dropped 5 bases and J dropped 1; count of bases not matched to a gene: 3. The CDR3 sequence is 14 residues long. The sample originates from a study of blood T cell repertoires in COVID-19. For the study at large: The cDNA or gDNA used as material had been derived from T cells, B-cell-depleted T cells, or PBMCs.

This chain joins TRBV11-3 and TRBJ2-5; 8 bases fit TRBD2. This TCR derives from a woman older than 75 with acute or convalescent COVID-19. Sequenced: peripheral blood. The CDR3 bases are TGTGCCAGCAGCCGAGCGGGGGCCCAAGAGACCCAGTACTTC. This gives the protein CASSRAGAQETQYF.